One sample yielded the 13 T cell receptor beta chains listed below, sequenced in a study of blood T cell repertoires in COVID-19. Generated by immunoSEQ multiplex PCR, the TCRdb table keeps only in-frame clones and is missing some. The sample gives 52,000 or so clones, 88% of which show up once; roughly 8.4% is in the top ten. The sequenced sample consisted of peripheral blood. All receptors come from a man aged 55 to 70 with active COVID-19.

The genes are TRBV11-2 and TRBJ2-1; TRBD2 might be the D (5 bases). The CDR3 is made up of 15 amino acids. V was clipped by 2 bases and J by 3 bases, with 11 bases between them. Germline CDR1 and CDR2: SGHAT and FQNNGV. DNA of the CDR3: TGTGCCAGCAGCTTACTCGCGGGCCGCTACAATGAGCAGTTCTTC. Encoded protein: CASSLLAGRYNEQFF.

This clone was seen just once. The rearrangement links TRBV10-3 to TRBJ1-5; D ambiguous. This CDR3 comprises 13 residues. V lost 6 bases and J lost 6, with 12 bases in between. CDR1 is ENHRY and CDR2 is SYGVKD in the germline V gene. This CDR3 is CAISPSEGQPQHF. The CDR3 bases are TGTGCCATCAGCCCGTCGGAGGGTCAGCCCCAGCATTTT.

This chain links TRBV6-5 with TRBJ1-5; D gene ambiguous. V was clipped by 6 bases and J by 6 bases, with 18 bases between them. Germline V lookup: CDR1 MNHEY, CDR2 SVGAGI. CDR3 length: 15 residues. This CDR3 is CASRVRHLAGQPQHF. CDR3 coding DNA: TGTGCCAGCAGGGTTAGACACCTCGCAGGTCAGCCCCAGCATTTT.

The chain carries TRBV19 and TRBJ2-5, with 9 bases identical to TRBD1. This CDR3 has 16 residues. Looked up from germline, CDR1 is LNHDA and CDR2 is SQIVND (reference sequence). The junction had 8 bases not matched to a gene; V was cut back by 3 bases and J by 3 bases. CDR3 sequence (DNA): TGTGCCAGTAGTATTGCTCCGGGACAGGGAAAAGAGACCCAGTACTTC. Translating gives CASSIAPGQGKETQYF.

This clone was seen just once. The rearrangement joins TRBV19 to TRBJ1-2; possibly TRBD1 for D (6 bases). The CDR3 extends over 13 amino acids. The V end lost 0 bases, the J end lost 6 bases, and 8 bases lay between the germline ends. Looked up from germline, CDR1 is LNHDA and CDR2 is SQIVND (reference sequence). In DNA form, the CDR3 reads TGTGCCAGTAGTATAGACAGGGGAAATGGCTACACCTTC. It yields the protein CASSIDRGNGYTF.

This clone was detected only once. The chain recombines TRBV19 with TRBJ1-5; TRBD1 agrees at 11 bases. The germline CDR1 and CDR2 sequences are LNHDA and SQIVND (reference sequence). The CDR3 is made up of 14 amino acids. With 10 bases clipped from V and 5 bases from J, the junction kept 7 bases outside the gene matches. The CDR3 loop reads CATKGGQGDQPQHF. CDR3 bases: TGTGCCACCAAAGGGGGACAGGGGGATCAGCCCCAGCATTTT.

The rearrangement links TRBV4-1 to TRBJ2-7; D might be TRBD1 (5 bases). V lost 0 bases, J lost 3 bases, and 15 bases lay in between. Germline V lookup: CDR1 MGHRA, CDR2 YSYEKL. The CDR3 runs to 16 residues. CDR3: CASSQEAYQGIYEQYF. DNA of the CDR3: TGCGCCAGCAGCCAAGAAGCCTACCAGGGCATCTACGAGCAGTACTTC.

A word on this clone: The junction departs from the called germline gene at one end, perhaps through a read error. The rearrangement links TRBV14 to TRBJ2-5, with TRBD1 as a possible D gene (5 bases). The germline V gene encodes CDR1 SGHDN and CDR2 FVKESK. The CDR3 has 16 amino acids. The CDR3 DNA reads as TGTGCCAGCAGCCAAGGGGTCTGGGGCGTTGTAAAGACCCAATACTTC. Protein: CASSQGVWGVVKTQYF.

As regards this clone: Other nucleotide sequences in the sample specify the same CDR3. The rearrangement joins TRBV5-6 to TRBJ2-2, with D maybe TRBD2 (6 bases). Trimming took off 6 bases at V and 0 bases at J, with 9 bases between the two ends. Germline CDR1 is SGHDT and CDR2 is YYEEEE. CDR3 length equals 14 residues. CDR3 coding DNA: TGTGCCAGCAAGAGCGGGCCGAACACCGGGGAGCTGTTTTTT. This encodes CASKSGPNTGELFF.

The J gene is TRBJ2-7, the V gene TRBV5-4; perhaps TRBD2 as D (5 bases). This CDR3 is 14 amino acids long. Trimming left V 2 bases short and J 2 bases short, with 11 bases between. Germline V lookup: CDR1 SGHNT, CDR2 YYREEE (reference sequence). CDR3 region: CASSLRLAPYEQYF. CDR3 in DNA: TGTGCCAGCAGCTTAAGGCTAGCCCCCTACGAGCAGTACTTC. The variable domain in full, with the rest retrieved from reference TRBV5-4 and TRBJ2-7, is ETGVTQSPTHLIKTRGQQVTLRCSSQSGHNTVSWYQQALGQGPQFIFQYYREEENGRGNFPPRFSGLQFPNYSSELNVNALELDDSALYLCASSLRLAPYEQYFGPGTRLTVT.

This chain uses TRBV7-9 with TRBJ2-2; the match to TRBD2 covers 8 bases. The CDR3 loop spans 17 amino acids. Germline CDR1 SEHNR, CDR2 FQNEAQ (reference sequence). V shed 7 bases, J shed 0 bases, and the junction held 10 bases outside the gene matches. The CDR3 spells CASTNGRAESNTGELFF. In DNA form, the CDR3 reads TGTGCCAGCACCAACGGGAGGGCGGAATCGAACACCGGGGAGCTGTTTTTT.

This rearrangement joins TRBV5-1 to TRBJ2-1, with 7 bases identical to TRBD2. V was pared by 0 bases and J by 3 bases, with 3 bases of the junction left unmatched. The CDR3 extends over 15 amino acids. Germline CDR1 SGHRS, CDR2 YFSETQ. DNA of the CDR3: TGCGCCAGCAGCTTGGCCCTAGCGGTCTACAATGAGCAGTTCTTC. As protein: CASSLALAVYNEQFF.

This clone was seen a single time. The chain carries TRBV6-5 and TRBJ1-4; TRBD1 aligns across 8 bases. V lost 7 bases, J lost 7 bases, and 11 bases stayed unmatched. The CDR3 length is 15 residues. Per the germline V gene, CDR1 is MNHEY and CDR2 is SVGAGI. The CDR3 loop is CASTGQGAALEKLFF. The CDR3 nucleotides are TGTGCCAGCACCGGGCAGGGGGCAGCTCTTGAAAAACTGTTTTTT.